This T cell receptor beta chain was documented in a study of blood T cell repertoires in COVID-19. Study as a whole: Sites across the United States, Italy and Spain contributed samples from acute and convalescent COVID-19. In each case, the material was cDNA or gDNA derived from T cells, B-cell-depleted T cells, or PBMCs.

With 0 bases removed from V and 2 bases from J, the gap between germline ends came to 13 bases. CDR1 MGHRA and CDR2 YSYEKL come from the germline V gene. The CDR3 is 16 residues long. Under the authors' procedure: Reference gene primer amplification gave nucleated cell count estimates. The repertoire was sequenced with immunoSEQ multiplex PCR; TCRdb's copy has only in-frame clones and lacks some. V and J calls and clone size are given by that table; D and trimming were obtained from the DNA. The sample has about 130,000 clones, over 70% seen once. Specimen: peripheral blood. The J gene is TRBJ2-5, the V gene TRBV4-1, with D unresolved. This sequence originates from a man older than 75 with acute or convalescent COVID-19. CDR3 nucleotide sequence: TGCGCCAGCAGCCAAGAAAGTCTGCTAGGACAAGAGACCCAGTACTTC. Translation: CASSQESLLGQETQYF.